In this sample, the clone carrying this T cell receptor beta chain is medium-sized. This record belongs to a study of spatial heterogeneity in lung cancer. Study information: Those follow-up PBMC samples that were available underwent sequencing, at a median interval of approximately 22 months following resection.

The sample's time point: blood at routine non-recurrence follow-up after resection. Sequencing covered unsorted whole RNA taken from tumor, nontumor lung or frozen PBMC. On each TCR cDNA molecule, a unique molecular identifier was present. TCRdb fed the 5' RACE reads into MiXCR, producing one record per CDR3 protein. The profile covers roughly 15,000 distinct CDR3 sequences, with about a fifth appearing a single time and 6.2% taken by the ten largest. Germline values: CDR1 DFQATT, CDR2 SNEGSKA (reference sequence). Trimming removed 0 bases from V and 2 bases from J, with 10 bases in between. The length of the CDR3 is 14 residues.

The receptor's source is a male donor with early-stage non-small cell lung cancer. The chain joins TRBV20-1 to TRBJ2-5; D is possibly TRBD2 (5 bases). Sequenced here: PBMCs, sampled at follow-up. The CDR3: CSARDHRDQETQYF. The CDR3 nucleotides are TGCAGTGCTAGAGACCACCGGGATCAAGAGACCCAGTACTTC.